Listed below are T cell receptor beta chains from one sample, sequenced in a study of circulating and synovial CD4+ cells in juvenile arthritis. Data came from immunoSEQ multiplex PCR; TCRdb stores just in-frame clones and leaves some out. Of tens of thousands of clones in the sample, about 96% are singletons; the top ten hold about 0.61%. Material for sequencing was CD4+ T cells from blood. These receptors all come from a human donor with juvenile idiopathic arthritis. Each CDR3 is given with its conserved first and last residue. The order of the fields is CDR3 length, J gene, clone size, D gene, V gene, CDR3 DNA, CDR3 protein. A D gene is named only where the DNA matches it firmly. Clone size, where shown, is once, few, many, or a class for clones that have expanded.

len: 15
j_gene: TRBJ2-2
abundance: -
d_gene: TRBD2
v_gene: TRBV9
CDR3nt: TGTGCCAGCAGCCGCATAGCGGGGGGAACCGGGGAGCTGTTTTTT
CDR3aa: CASSRIAGGTGELFF

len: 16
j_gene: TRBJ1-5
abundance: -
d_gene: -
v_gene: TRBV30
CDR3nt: TGTGCCTGGAGTGCCACACAGGGAACGGCCAATCAGCCCCAGCATTTT
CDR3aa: CAWSATQGTANQPQHF

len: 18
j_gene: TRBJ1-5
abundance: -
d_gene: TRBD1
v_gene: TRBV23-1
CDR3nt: TGCGCCAGCAGTCGATGTGGCAGGGGGCACGGAGGCAATCAGCCCCAGCATTTT
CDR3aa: CASSRCGRGHGGNQPQHF

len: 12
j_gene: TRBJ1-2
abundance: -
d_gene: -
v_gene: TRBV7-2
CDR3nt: TGTGCCAGCAGCCAGACTTCCTATGGCTACACCTTC
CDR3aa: CASSQTSYGYTF

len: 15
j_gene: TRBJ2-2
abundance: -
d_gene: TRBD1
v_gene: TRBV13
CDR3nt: TGTGCCAGCAGCCAAGGGACAGGTTGGGGCGGGGAGCTGTTTTTT
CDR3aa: CASSQGTGWGGELFF

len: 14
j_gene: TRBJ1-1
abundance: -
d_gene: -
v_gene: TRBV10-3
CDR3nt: TGTGCCATCAGGAGGATGGAGGAGACCACTGAAGCTTTCTTT
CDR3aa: CAIRRMEETTEAFF

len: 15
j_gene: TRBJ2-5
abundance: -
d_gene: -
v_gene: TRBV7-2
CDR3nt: TGTGCCAGCAGCACTAAAAGGCCGTTCCAAGAGACCCAGTACTTC
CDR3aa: CASSTKRPFQETQYF

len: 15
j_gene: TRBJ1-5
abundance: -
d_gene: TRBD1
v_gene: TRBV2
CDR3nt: TGTGCCAGCAGCGAGGGACAGGGCGAAGGTCAGCCCCAGCATTTT
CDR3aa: CASSEGQGEGQPQHF

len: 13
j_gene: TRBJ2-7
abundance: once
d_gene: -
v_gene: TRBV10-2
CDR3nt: TGCGCCAGCAGTACAGGATTTACCTACGAGCAGTACTTC
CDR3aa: CASSTGFTYEQYF

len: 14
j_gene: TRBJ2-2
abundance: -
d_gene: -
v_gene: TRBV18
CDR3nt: TGTGCCAGCTCACCGGAGCGGAACACCGGGGAGCTGTTTTTT
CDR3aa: CASSPERNTGELFF

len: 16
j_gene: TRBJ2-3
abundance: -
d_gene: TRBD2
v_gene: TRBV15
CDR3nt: TGTGCCACCAGCGGAAACAGGACTAGCGGGAGGAATACGCAGTATTTT
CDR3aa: CATSGNRTSGRNTQYF

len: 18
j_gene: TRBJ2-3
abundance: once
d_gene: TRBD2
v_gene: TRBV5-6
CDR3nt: TGTGCCAGCAGCTTGGTGGCTAGCGGGGGAAGGACCGCAGATACGCAGTATTTT
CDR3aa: CASSLVASGGRTADTQYF

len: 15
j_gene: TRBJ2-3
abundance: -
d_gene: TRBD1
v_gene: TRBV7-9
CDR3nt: TGTGCCAGCAGCCCCATAAGACAGGGTCCAGATACGCAGTATTTT
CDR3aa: CASSPIRQGPDTQYF

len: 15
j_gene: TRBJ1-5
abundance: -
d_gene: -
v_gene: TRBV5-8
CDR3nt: TGTGCCAGCAGCCTGGGCAGTCATAGCAATCAGCCCCAGCATTTT
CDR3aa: CASSLGSHSNQPQHF

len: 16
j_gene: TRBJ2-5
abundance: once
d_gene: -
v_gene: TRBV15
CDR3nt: TGTGCCACCAGCAGAGCTGGCACCGGCGGGCAAGAGACCCAGTACTTC
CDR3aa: CATSRAGTGGQETQYF

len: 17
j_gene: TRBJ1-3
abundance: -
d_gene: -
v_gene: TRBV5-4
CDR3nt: TGTGCCAGCAGCTTGGACGCCAGCGCCTCCTCTGGAAACACCATATATTTT
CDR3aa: CASSLDASASSGNTIYF

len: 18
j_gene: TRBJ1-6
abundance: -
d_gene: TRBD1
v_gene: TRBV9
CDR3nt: TGTGCCAGCAGCGAGGGGGCTACAGGACTTTGGGGGGATTCACCCCTCCACTTT
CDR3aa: CASSEGATGLWGDSPLHF

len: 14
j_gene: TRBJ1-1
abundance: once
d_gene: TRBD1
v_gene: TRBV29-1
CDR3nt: TGCAGCGTTAGGACAGGGGGTTTGAACACTGAAGCTTTCTTT
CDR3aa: CSVRTGGLNTEAFF